This entry lists 30 T cell receptor beta chains sequenced from one sample in a study of T-cell reconstitution after alpha-beta-depleted transplantation in children. A library of TCRbeta sequences, prepared with unique molecular identifiers, was generated. TCRdb fed the PCR reads into MiXCR, producing one record per CDR3 protein. The table includes roughly 590,000 distinct CDR3 sequences, around 17% detected once. Sequencing was performed on PBMCs from the stem cell graft donor, taken from the stem cell graft. The receptors stem from a human donor who donated a stem cell graft to a child with acute myeloid leukemia.

This clonotype was counted ten times or more. The genes are TRBV5-1 and TRBJ2-1; D remains ambiguous. The CDR3 loop spans 15 amino acids. The V end was cut by 4 bases, the J end by 4 bases, with 15 bases between. The germline V gene has CDR1 SGHRS and CDR2 YFSETQ. CDR3 amino acids: CASSVLVRQYNEQFF. The CDR3 DNA reads as TGCGCCAGCAGCGTCTTAGTCCGGCAATACAATGAGCAGTTCTTC.

This clonotype has ten or more counts. The CDR3 DNA reads as TGTGCCAGCAGCTTACTCGCGTGGGGGGTGGGTGATGAGCAGTTCTTC. It specifies CASSLLAWGVGDEQFF. The rearrangement uses TRBV7-2 and TRBJ2-1; tentatively, D is TRBD2 (6 bases). Looked up from germline, CDR1 is SGHTA and CDR2 is FQGNSA. CDR3 length: 16 amino acids. Between the trimmed V and J ends, which lost 2 bases and 8 bases, there was a span of 19 bases.

This clonotype showed up many times. The chain recombines TRBV20-1 with TRBJ1-2, with D uncertain. CDR1 DFQATT and CDR2 SNEGSKA come from the germline V gene (reference sequence). With 0 bases removed from V and 0 bases from J, the gap between germline ends came to 8 bases. This CDR3 is 14 amino acids long. DNA for the CDR3: TGCAGTGCTAGAGATCCGGGCGCTAACTATGGCTACACCTTC. It codes for CSARDPGANYGYTF.

This clonotype was detected many times. The chain uses TRBV7-2 and TRBJ2-5; TRBD2 might be the D (6 bases). This CDR3 region has 16 residues. Germline lookup yields CDR1 SGHTA and CDR2 FQGNSA. V lost 2 bases and J lost 2, with 15 bases in between. CDR3 region: CASSLTGRRGQETQYF. The CDR3 bases are TGTGCCAGCAGCTTAACAGGCCGGCGGGGACAAGAGACCCAGTACTTC.

This clonotype was observed at least ten times. The V gene is TRBV29-1, the J gene TRBJ2-6, with D maybe TRBD2 (5 bases). The germline V and J ends were trimmed by 5 bases and 1 base, with 12 bases remaining between them. Germline CDR1 reads SQVTM; CDR2 reads ANQGSEA. CDR3 size: 15 residues. CDR3 bases: TGCAGCGTTACGGAGGTCCTATCTGGGGCCAACGTCCTGACTTTC. Translation: CSVTEVLSGANVLTF.

V is TRBV24-1 and J is TRBJ1-1, with D unclear. The germline CDR1 and CDR2 sequences are KGHDR and SFDVKD. The germline V and J ends were trimmed by 2 bases and 1 base, with 16 bases remaining between them. The CDR3 spans 17 residues. CDR3 coding DNA: TGTGCCACCAGTGATTCCGATAGTGATGTTCCGAACACTGAAGCTTTCTTT. This encodes CATSDSDSDVPNTEAFF.

In its sample, this clonotype was seen many times. In DNA, the CDR3 is TGCAGTGCCTTTCTCATAGCGGGGGGGCTCACAGATACGCAGTATTTT. Protein product: CSAFLIAGGLTDTQYF. The chain recombines TRBV20-1 with TRBJ2-3, with TRBD2 matching over 11 bases. The germline CDR1 and CDR2 sequences are DFQATT and SNEGSKA (reference sequence). CDR3 length: 16 amino acids. J was trimmed by 2 bases and V by 6 bases; bases with no gene match: 10.

This clonotype has at least ten counts. J is TRBJ2-3 and V is TRBV20-1; D might be TRBD2 (6 bases). V was shortened by 0 bases and J by 0 bases, with 13 bases between the two germline ends. Per the germline V gene, CDR1 is DFQATT and CDR2 is SNEGSKA (reference sequence). The CDR3 has 16 residues. The CDR3: CSARDPGGSSTDTQYF. Written as DNA, the CDR3 is TGCAGTGCTAGAGACCCCGGGGGATCCAGCACAGATACGCAGTATTTT.

This clonotype has a handful of counts. The chain couples TRBV14 to TRBJ2-5, with a possible D match to TRBD1 (5 bases). The CDR3 is 15 residues long. V was cut by 3 bases and J by 3 bases, with 14 bases left in between. Germline-derived CDR1 and CDR2 are SGHDN and FVKESK. CDR3 nucleotide sequence: TGTGCCAGCAGCCATTCCCTTGGCAGGGAAGAGACCCAGTACTTC. Protein: CASSHSLGREETQYF.

This clonotype was recorded many times. The rearrangement links TRBV20-1 to TRBJ2-1; 10 bases are shared with TRBD2. In germline, CDR1 is DFQATT, CDR2 SNEGSKA (reference sequence). CDR3 length: 13 residues. The V and J ends lost 6 bases and 3 bases, in that order; junction bases with no gene match: 2. The CDR3 coding sequence is TGCAGTGCAATAGCGGGGGGCTACAATGAGCAGTTCTTC. Its protein is CSAIAGGYNEQFF.

This clonotype was seen repeatedly, ten times or more. For the CDR3, the DNA is TGCAGTGCTAGAGACAGGGTTTCCTCCCACTCGCTAGATACGCAGTATTTT. It translates to CSARDRVSSHSLDTQYF. The rearrangement links TRBV20-1 to TRBJ2-3; a possible D gene is TRBD1 (5 bases). Per germline, CDR1 DFQATT and CDR2 SNEGSKA (reference sequence). The CDR3 loop spans 17 amino acids. V lost 0 bases and J lost 5, with 21 bases in between.

The sample holds many counts of this clonotype. The chain has TRBV7-2 and TRBJ2-1; 10 positions match TRBD1. Losses at the gene ends were 4 bases for V and 7 bases for J; bases not matched to a gene: 4. The CDR3 is 14 residues long. Looked up from germline, CDR1 is SGHTA and CDR2 is FQGNSA. This CDR3 reads CASSSWDRGNEQFF. The CDR3, as DNA: TGTGCCAGCAGCTCCTGGGACAGGGGAAATGAGCAGTTCTTC.

This clonotype was recorded many times. This chain connects TRBV29-1 to TRBJ2-1; D gene uncertain. Trimming removed 4 bases from V and 0 bases from J, with 10 bases in between. The CDR3 contains 14 residues. Per germline, CDR1 SQVTM and CDR2 ANQGSEA. CDR3 region: CSVGRASSYNEQFF. The CDR3 DNA reads TGCAGCGTTGGAAGGGCCAGCTCCTACAATGAGCAGTTCTTC.

This clonotype was detected only a few times. This rearrangement joins TRBV28 to TRBJ2-1; 10 bases match TRBD2. The length of the CDR3 is 17 residues. The germline gives CDR1 MDHEN, CDR2 SYDVKM. Trimming removed 5 bases from V and 5 bases from J; junction bases left unmatched: 12. CDR3 in amino acids: CASSPWASGGLDNEQFF. The CDR3 nucleotides are TGTGCCAGCAGTCCCTGGGCTAGCGGGGGTCTAGACAATGAGCAGTTCTTC.

This clonotype was seen repeatedly, ten times or more. The chain is built from TRBV20-1 and TRBJ1-1; 7 bases map to TRBD1. V lost 6 bases and J lost 0; bases outside the gene matches: 7. CDR3 length equals 14 residues. CDR1 is DFQATT and CDR2 is SNEGSKA in the germline V gene (reference sequence). The CDR3, as DNA: TGCAGTGCCAGACAGGGAGCGATGAACACTGAAGCTTTCTTT. It encodes CSARQGAMNTEAFF.

This clonotype came up a few times. The chain employs TRBV5-1 and TRBJ2-7; D unresolved. CDR3 length: 14 residues. The ends were cut back, 0 bases at V and 9 bases at J, with 16 bases in the middle. CDR1 is SGHRS and CDR2 is YFSETQ in the germline V gene. The CDR3 is CASSLEGPDMGQYV. CDR3 in DNA: TGCGCCAGCAGCTTGGAAGGGCCCGACATGGGGCAGTACGTC.

In its sample, this clonotype was seen a few times. This chain joins TRBV27 and TRBJ2-2; D is unresolved. This CDR3 is built from 12 residues. Trimming removed 3 bases at V and 7 bases at J, with 6 bases between. The germline gives CDR1 MNHEY, CDR2 SMNVEV (reference sequence). DNA for the CDR3: TGTGCCAGCAGTTTCAACGTCGGGGAGCTGTTTTTT. Protein sequence: CASSFNVGELFF.

The gene calls are TRBV5-1 and TRBJ2-1; 9 bases match TRBD1. CDR1 is SGHRS, CDR2 YFSETQ, per germline. The CDR3 consists of 17 residues. V shed 3 bases and J 8 bases; nucleotides not matched to a gene: 15. CDR3 amino acids: CASSSTRGTGSSHEQFF. Here the CDR3 DNA reads TGCGCCAGCAGCTCCACCCGGGGGACAGGGTCTTCACATGAGCAGTTCTTC.

This clonotype was counted ten times or more. The rearrangement links TRBV20-1 to TRBJ1-6; D is undetermined. V dropped 0 bases and J dropped 7 bases, with 7 bases sitting between them. The CDR3 sequence is 13 residues long. Germline CDR1 and CDR2: DFQATT and SNEGSKA (reference sequence). The CDR3 nucleotides are TGCAGTGCTAGAGATACGGGGAATTCACCCCTCCACTTT. Protein product: CSARDTGNSPLHF.

The V and J genes are TRBV24-1 and TRBJ2-7; D gene uncertain. The germline CDR1 and CDR2 sequences are KGHDR and SFDVKD. The V end was cut by 5 bases, the J end by 2 bases, with 9 bases between. CDR3 length equals 13 residues. The CDR3 DNA reads as TGTGCCACCAGTGGGGTCGGAGCCTACGAGCAGTACTTC. Encoded protein: CATSGVGAYEQYF.

This clonotype was recorded many times. The genes are TRBV6-5 and TRBJ1-5, with TRBD1 identical over 10 bases. The germline CDR1 and CDR2 sequences are MNHEY and SVGAGI. The CDR3 totals 15 residues. V lost 4 bases to trimming and J lost 5 bases; unmatched junction nucleotides: 5. CDR3 nucleotides: TGTGCCAGCAGTTTCTCGGACAGGGGGGATCAGCCCCAGCATTTT. Its protein product is CASSFSDRGDQPQHF.

This clonotype has just a few counts. This chain uses TRBV24-1 with TRBJ2-1; 8 bases map to TRBD2. The CDR3 contains 14 residues. Germline V gene sequence: CDR1 KGHDR, CDR2 SFDVKD. The J segment lost 10 bases and the V segment lost 4 bases, leaving 8 bases of the junction unmatched. The CDR3 sequence is CATSDFSGAGEQFF. CDR3 DNA: TGTGCCACCAGTGACTTTAGCGGGGCAGGGGAGCAGTTCTTC.

This clonotype was observed a few times. The chain links TRBV7-2 to TRBJ2-5; D uncertain. CDR3 size: 14 residues. CDR1 is SGHTA, CDR2 FQGNSA, per germline. The V end lost 1 base, the J end lost 6 bases, and 12 bases lay between the germline ends. CDR3 in amino acids: CASSLGSWEKTQYF. CDR3 sequence (DNA): TGTGCCAGCAGCTTAGGGTCCTGGGAAAAGACCCAGTACTTC.

The V gene is TRBV5-1, the J gene TRBJ1-3; TRBD1 agrees at 7 bases. CDR3 length equals 16 residues. Per the germline V gene, CDR1 is SGHRS and CDR2 is YFSETQ. V gave up 4 bases and J gave up 0 bases; unmatched junction bases: 7. For the CDR3, the DNA is TGCGCCAGCAGCCCCCCGGGACAGAGCTCTGGAAACACCATATATTTT. Its protein is CASSPPGQSSGNTIYF.

This clonotype has a handful of counts. The CDR3 sequence is CASTNTGTGAEEAFF. The CDR3 DNA is TGTGCCAGCACCAACACCGGGACAGGGGCGGAAGAAGCTTTCTTT. The chain couples TRBV7-9 to TRBJ1-1; TRBD1 aligns across 10 bases. This CDR3 region has 15 residues. CDR1 and CDR2 (germline): SEHNR, FQNEAQ (reference sequence). V dropped 7 bases and J dropped 8; count of bases not matched to a gene: 13.

In its sample, this clonotype was seen a few times. The chain combines TRBV28 with TRBJ2-3, with TRBD2 as a possible D gene (7 bases). Trimming shortened V by 4 bases and J by 8 bases, and 16 bases separated the two germline ends. The CDR3 is made up of 14 amino acids. Germline assignment: CDR1 MDHEN and CDR2 SYDVKM. CDR3 bases: TGTGCCAGCAGTTCTTATGGGGAGGGGGGTACGCAGTATTTT. It specifies CASSSYGEGGTQYF.

This clonotype was detected only a few times. The V and J genes are TRBV12-5 and TRBJ1-4; D is undetermined. CDR1 is LGHNT, CDR2 FRNRAP, per germline. V lost 9 bases to trimming and J lost 8 bases, with 22 bases between them. The CDR3 is made up of 15 amino acids. CDR3 amino acids: CASRPGEAMLEKLFF. The CDR3, as DNA: TGTGCTAGCCGGCCCGGGGAGGCAATGTTAGAAAAACTGTTTTTT.

Here the CDR3 DNA reads TGCAGTGCTGCTCACAGGGGCGGAGGGGAAAAACTGTTTTTT. Translating it yields CSAAHRGGGEKLFF. The V and J genes are TRBV20-1 and TRBJ1-4; 7 nucleotides align to TRBD1. The germline V gene has CDR1 DFQATT and CDR2 SNEGSKA (reference sequence). Trimming at V came to 5 bases and at J to 8 bases, leaving 11 bases not matched to a gene. This CDR3 is built from 14 residues.

The sample holds a few counts of this clonotype. The chain has TRBV20-1 and TRBJ2-1; possibly TRBD2 for D (6 bases). V was cut by 6 bases and J by 0 bases, with 12 bases left in between. The CDR3 is made up of 14 amino acids. CDR1 DFQATT and CDR2 SNEGSKA come from the germline V gene (reference sequence). The CDR3 sequence: CSARDSSSYNEQFF. The CDR3 DNA sequence: TGCAGTGCGCGGGACTCAAGCTCCTACAATGAGCAGTTCTTC.

This clonotype occurred many times. This rearrangement joins TRBV24-1 to TRBJ2-1; either TRBD1 or TRBD2 may supply D (5 bases each). The CDR3 sequence is 17 residues long. The V end was cut by 2 bases, the J end by 2 bases, with 15 bases between. Germline loops: CDR1 KGHDR, CDR2 SFDVKD. The CDR3, as DNA: TGTGCCACCAGTGATTCCCAAAGACAGAGGGCCTACAATGAGCAGTTCTTC. Residues: CATSDSQRQRAYNEQFF.